This T cell receptor (beta chain) was sequenced during a study of radiotherapy plus CTLA-4 blockade in lung cancer. On the study more broadly: Overall, 15% to 20% of patients showed an objective response, while 25% to 40% attained disease control. Notes on the study in general: An expansion of tumor-derived TCR clones occurred in blood after radiotherapy plus ipilimumab. Interferon-beta and early blood T cell clone dynamics reportedly predicted response best.

Focal radiation was given together with CTLA-4 blockade (ipilimumab) to patients with chemo-refractory metastatic non-small-cell lung cancer. Sequenced by immunoSEQ multiplex PCR; TCRdb stores in-frame clones only, minus some. The sample lists roughly 120,000 clones, over 65% occurring once. As concerns this clone: Its antigen is not identified.

Germline V lookup: CDR1 WNHNN, CDR2 SYGVQD (reference sequence). The junction had 10 bases not matched to a gene; V was cut back by 0 bases and J by 7 bases. The CDR3 has 16 amino acids. Sequences were derived from peripheral blood, sampled from a patient treated with radiotherapy plus ipilimumab. This TCR came from a human donor with non-small cell lung cancer that progressed on radiotherapy plus ipilimumab. Some clones in this sample may be carry-over from other donors' samples. V gene TRBV10-1 combines with J gene TRBJ2-7; 9 bases fit TRBD1. The CDR3 DNA is TGCGCCAGCAGTGAGTCGGAAGGGACAGGGTTGGAGGAGCAGTACTTC. It is translated as CASSESEGTGLEEQYF.